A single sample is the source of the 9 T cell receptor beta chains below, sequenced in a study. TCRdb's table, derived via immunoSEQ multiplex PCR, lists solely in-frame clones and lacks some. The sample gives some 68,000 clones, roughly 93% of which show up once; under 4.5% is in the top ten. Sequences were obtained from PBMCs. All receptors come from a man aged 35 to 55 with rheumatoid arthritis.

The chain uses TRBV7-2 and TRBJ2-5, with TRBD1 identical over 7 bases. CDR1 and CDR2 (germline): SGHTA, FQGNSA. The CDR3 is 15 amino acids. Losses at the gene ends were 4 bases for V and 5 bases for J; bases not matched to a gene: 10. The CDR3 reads CASSSQGTPSETQYF. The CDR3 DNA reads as TGTGCCAGCAGCTCACAGGGGACACCATCGGAGACCCAGTACTTC.

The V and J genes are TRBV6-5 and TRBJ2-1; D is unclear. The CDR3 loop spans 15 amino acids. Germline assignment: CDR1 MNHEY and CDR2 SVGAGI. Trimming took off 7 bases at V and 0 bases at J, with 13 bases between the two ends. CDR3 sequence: CASKLHGSSYNEQFF. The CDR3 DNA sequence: TGTGCCAGCAAACTACACGGAAGCTCCTACAATGAGCAGTTCTTC.

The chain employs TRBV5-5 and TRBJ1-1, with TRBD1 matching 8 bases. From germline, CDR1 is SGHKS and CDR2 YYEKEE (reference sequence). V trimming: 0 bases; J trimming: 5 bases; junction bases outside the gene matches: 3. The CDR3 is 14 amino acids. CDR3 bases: TGTGCCAGCAGCTTGGTGACAGGGGTTACTGAAGCTTTCTTT. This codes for CASSLVTGVTEAFF. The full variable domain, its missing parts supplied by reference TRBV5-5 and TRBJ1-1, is DAGVTQSPTHLIKTRGQQVTLRCSPISGHKSVSWYQQVLGQGPQFIFQYYEKEERGRGNFPDRFSARQFPNYSSELNVNALLLGDSALYLCASSLVTGVTEAFFGQGTRLTVV.

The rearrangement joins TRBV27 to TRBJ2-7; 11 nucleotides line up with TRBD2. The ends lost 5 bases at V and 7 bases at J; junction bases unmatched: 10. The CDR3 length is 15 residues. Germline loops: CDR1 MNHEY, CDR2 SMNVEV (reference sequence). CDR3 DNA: TGTGCCAGCAGTATACTAGCGGGAGTGTCGGGTGAGCAGTACTTC. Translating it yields CASSILAGVSGEQYF.

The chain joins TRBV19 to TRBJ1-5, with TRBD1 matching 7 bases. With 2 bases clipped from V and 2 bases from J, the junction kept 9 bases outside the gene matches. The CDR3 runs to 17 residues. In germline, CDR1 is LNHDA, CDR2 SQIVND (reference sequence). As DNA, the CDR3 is TGTGCCAGTAGTATACGAGAAGGGGGCTGGGGCAATCAGCCCCAGCATTTT. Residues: CASSIREGGWGNQPQHF. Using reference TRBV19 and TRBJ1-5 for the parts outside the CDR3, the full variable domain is DGGITQSPKYLFRKEGQNVTLSCEQNLNHDAMYWYRQDPGQGLRLIYYSQIVNDFQKGDIAEGYSVSREKKESFPLTVTSAQKNPTAFYLCASSIREGGWGNQPQHFGDGTRLSIL.

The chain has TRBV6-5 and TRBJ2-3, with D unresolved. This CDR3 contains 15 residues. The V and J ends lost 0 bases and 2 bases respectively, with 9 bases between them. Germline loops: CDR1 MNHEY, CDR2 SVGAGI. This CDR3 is CASSYSRVSTDTQYF. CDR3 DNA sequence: TGTGCCAGCAGTTACTCGAGAGTCTCCACAGATACGCAGTATTTT.

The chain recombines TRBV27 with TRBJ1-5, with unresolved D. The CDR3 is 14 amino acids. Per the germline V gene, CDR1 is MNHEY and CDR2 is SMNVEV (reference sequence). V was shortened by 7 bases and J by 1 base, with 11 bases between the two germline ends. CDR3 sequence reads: CASKELWSNQPQHF. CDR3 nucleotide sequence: TGTGCCAGCAAGGAACTTTGGAGCAATCAGCCCCAGCATTTT.

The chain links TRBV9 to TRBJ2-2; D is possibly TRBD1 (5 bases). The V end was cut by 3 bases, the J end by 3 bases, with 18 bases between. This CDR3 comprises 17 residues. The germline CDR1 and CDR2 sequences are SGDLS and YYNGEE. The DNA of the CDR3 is TGTGCCAGCAGCGATCATACCGACAGAGGCTACACCGGGGAGCTGTTTTTT. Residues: CASSDHTDRGYTGELFF. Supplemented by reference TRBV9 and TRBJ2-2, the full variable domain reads DSGVTQTPKHLITATGQRVTLRCSPRSGDLSVYWYQQSLDQGLQFLIQYYNGEERAKGNILERFSAQQFPDLHSELNLSSLELGDSALYFCASSDHTDRGYTGELFFGEGSRLTVL.

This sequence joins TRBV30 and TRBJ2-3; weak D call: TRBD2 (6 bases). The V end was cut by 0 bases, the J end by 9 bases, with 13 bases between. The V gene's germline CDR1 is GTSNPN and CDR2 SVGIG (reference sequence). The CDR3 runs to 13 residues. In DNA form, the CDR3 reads TGTGCCTGGAGTGTTCTCTGGCGGGGAACGCAGTATTTT. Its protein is CAWSVLWRGTQYF.